These 4 T cell receptor beta chains share one sample of origin, sequenced in a study of blood T cell repertoires in COVID-19. Measured with immunoSEQ multiplex PCR; TCRdb has only the in-frame clones, and not every one. The sample lists roughly 320,000 clones, roughly 85% occurring once. The sample was peripheral blood. The receptor source for this set is a human donor in a cohort sampled during active COVID-19.

The rearrangement links TRBV3-1 (or the pseudogene TRBV3-2) to TRBJ1-1, with 9 positions matching TRBD1. The trim removed 0 bases at V and 9 bases at J, leaving 8 bases unmatched. Germline V lookup: CDR1 LGHDT, CDR2 YNNKEL (reference sequence). This CDR3 has 15 residues. CDR3 coding DNA: TGTGCCAGCAGCCAAGATTTGGGACAGGGCGTTAAAGCTTTCTTT. This encodes CASSQDLGQGVKAFF.

This clone was recorded once. The rearrangement uses TRBV11-3 and TRBJ2-1, with 11 nucleotides matching TRBD2. The ends lost 3 bases at V and 3 bases at J; junction bases unmatched: 10. The CDR3 extends over 18 amino acids. Germline CDR1 is SGHNT and CDR2 is YENEEA. CDR3 DNA: TGTGCCAGCAGCTTGGGGCGACTAGCGGGGAACCTCTACAATGAGCAGTTCTTC. Its translation: CASSLGRLAGNLYNEQFF.

The gene calls are TRBV6-2 or TRBV6-3 and TRBJ2-2, with a weak D call TRBD1 (6 bases). V lost 5 bases and J 2 bases, leaving 18 bases between the germline ends. The germline V gene has CDR1 MNHEY and CDR2 SVGEGT. This CDR3 has 17 amino acids. The DNA of the CDR3 is TGTGCCAGCAGTACCGACCCAAGGACAGTAAACACCGGGGAGCTGTTTTTT. Protein: CASSTDPRTVNTGELFF.

This clone has just one count. The chain employs TRBV10-2 and TRBJ1-1, with 9 nucleotides matching TRBD1. Trimming took 2 bases from V and 5 from J; bases not matched to a gene: 9. This CDR3 has 16 amino acids. Looked up from germline, CDR1 is WSHSY and CDR2 is SAAADI. DNA of the CDR3: TGCGCCAGCAGTGAGGGGCGGGGACAGGGTGGGACTGAAGCTTTCTTT. It specifies CASSEGRGQGGTEAFF.